A selection of T cell receptor beta chains follows, all from one sample in a study of shared clonotypes between healthy human individuals. The table came from immunoSEQ multiplex PCR; TCRdb's copy has only in-frame clones and leaves some out. The sample contains more than 2 million clones, about 95% of which appear only once. The specimen was naive CD4+ T cells sorted from blood. The receptors were sampled from a man in his late teens or twenties in good health. The CDR3 runs from the conserved cysteine through the conserved F or W. Each record gives: clone size, V gene, CDR3 protein. Size is stated for part of the rows, as once, few or many counts, or as a class when the clone is expanded.

NA	TRBV5-1	CASSSRQGRITDTQYF
NA	TRBV2	CASSEGPVWAEAFF
NA	TRBV2	CASSEAGVYNEQFF
NA	TRBV10-3	CAISDNQGTGELFF
NA	TRBV7-2	CASSLRSNQPQHF
NA	TRBV19	CASSMVDVANYGYTF
NA	TRBV7-9	CASSLTPRQGPSFYGYTF
NA	TRBV19	CASSEAANSPLHF
once	TRBV6-6	CASSYPNEKLFF
NA	TRBV19	CASSLGTVVSSPLHF
NA	TRBV19	CASSSRLNRDTEAFF
NA	TRBV28	CASSLHTGAGTEAFF
once	TRBV27	CASSFRQDTEAFF
NA	TRBV7-2	CASSLMGQGLKPLHF
NA	TRBV4-1	CASSPTGTYIYEQYF
once	TRBV7-9	CASSLMGTSYEQYF
NA	TRBV5-1	CASSLDLAGIGSYNEQFF
NA	TRBV19	CASRRTSTDTQYF
NA	TRBV2	CASSVPGGRGALSKNIQYF
NA	TRBV6-1	CASGDGRLEAFF
NA	TRBV12-5	CASGPGRGGTSGSAYYEQYF
NA	TRBV18	CASSQGQSKMNTEAFF
NA	TRBV7-9	CASRLLDLGTEAFF
NA	TRBV7-2	CASSWGLAGGYEQYF
NA	TRBV10-1	CASSDSIMDEQFF
NA	TRBV18	CASSRDNQPQHF
NA	TRBV20-1	CSARFMEWAFF
NA	TRBV4-1	CASRPPGQGTYGYTF
NA	TRBV5-4	CASSFAQGVSNEQFF
NA	TRBV19	CASSISGTKVSQYGNTIYF
NA	TRBV5-1	CASTSSGQLQETQYF
NA	TRBV6-5	CASSAGTKDPSRQFF
NA	TRBV29-1	CSVEIRQANTEAFF
few	TRBV27	CASTHQGENSPLHF
NA	TRBV6-1	CASGGNQPQHF
once	TRBV7-2	CASSWGAYNEQFF
NA	TRBV2	CASIREQGDQPQHF
NA	TRBV7-9	CASSLGTGTSNQPQHF
NA	TRBV11-2	CASSFRSQLDRAYEQYF
NA	TRBV4-1	CASSQLGTVAKNIQYF
few	TRBV7-9	CASSLRQGSTDTQYF
NA	TRBV7-2	CASSYRGGYNYGYTF
NA	TRBV6-6	CASSHLGAETQYF
NA	TRBV2	CASRTHSNQPQHF
NA	TRBV5-4	CASSPESGRFYEQYF